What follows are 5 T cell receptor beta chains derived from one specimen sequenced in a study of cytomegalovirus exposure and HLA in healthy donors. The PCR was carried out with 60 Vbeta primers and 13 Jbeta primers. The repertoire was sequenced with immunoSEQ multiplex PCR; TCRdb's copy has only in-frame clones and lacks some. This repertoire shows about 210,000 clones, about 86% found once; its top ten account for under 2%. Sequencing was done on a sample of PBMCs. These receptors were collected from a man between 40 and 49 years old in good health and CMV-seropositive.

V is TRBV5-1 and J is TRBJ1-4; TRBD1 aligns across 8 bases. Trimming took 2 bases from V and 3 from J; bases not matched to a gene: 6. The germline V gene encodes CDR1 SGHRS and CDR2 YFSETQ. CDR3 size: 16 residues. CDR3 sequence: CASSFTGGAANEKLFF. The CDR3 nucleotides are TGCGCCAGCAGCTTTACAGGGGGGGCGGCTAATGAAAAACTGTTTTTT.

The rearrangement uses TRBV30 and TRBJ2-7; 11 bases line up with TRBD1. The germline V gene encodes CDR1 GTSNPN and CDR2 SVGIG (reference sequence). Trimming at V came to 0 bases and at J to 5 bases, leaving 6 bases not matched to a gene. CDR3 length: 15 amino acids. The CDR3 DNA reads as TGTGCCTGGAGTGTTGGGACAGGGGGTAGGCACGAGCAGTACTTC. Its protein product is CAWSVGTGGRHEQYF.

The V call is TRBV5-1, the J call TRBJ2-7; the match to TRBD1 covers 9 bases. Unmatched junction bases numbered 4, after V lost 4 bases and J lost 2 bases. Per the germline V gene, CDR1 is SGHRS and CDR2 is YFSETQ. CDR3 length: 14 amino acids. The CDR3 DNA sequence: TGCGCCAGCAGCCCGGGACAGGGAGCCTACGAGCAGTACTTC. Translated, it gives CASSPGQGAYEQYF. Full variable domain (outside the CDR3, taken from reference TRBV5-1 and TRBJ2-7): KAGVTQTPRYLIKTRGQQVTLSCSPISGHRSVSWYQQTPGQGLQFLFEYFSETQRNKGNFPGRFSGRQFSNSRSEMNVSTLELGDSALYLCASSPGQGAYEQYFGPGTRLTVT.

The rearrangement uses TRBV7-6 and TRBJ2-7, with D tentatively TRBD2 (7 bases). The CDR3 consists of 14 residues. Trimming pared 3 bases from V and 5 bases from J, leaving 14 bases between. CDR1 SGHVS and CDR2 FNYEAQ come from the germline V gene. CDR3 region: CASSFARGANEQYF. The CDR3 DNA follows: TGTGCCAGCAGCTTCGCTCGGGGGGCCAACGAGCAGTACTTC. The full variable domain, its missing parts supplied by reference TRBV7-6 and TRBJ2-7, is GAGVSQSPRYKVTKRGQDVALRCDPISGHVSLYWYRQALGQGPEFLTYFNYEAQQDKSGLPNDRFSAERPEGSISTLTIQRTEQRDSAMYRCASSFARGANEQYFGPGTRLTVT.

The CDR3 bases are TGTGCCACCAGCAGGCCGGGACTAGCGTCTTCAGAGACCCAGTACTTC. Translation gives CATSRPGLASSETQYF. The chain has TRBV15 and TRBJ2-5; 10 nucleotides align to TRBD2. J lost 4 bases, V lost 3 bases, and 8 bases had no gene match. This CDR3 region has 16 residues. CDR1 is LNHNV, CDR2 YYDKDF, per germline (reference sequence).